The present entry profiles one T cell receptor beta chain with its context. The source of the sample is a study of OX40 agonist ivuxolimab in advanced cancers. For the study at large: Partial response was recorded in three patients: one hepatocellular carcinoma and two cutaneous melanoma cases.

Germline-derived CDR1 and CDR2 are SGHVS and FQNEAQ. V shed 5 bases and J shed 8 bases, with 13 bases lying between them. This CDR3 has 13 amino acids. Sequencing was performed with immunoSEQ multiplex PCR; in TCRdb, only in-frame clones are kept and a portion is missing. The table shows 80,000 or so clones, with around 90% occurring only once. This receptor was identified in an adult with an advanced solid tumor such as melanoma, head and neck, liver or kidney cancer. This specimen consisted of CD4+ or CD8+ T cells sorted from blood, obtained in a trial of the OX40 agonist ivuxolimab. The V gene is TRBV7-8, the J gene TRBJ2-1; D is unresolved. DNA for the CDR3: TGTGCCAGCAGCCCGACTTTTGTGGATGAGCAGTTCTTC. Its protein product is CASSPTFVDEQFF.